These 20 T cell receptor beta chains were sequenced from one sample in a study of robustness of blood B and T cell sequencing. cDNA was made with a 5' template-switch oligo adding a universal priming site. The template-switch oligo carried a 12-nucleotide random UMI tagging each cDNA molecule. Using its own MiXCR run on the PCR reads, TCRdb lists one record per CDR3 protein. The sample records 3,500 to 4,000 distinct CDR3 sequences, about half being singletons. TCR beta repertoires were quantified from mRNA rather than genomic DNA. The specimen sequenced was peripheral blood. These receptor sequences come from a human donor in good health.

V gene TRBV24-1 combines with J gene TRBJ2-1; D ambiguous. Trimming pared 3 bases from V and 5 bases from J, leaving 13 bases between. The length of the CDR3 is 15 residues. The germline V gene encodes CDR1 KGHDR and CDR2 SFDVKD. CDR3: CATSDPHESNNEQFF. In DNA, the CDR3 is TGTGCCACCAGTGATCCCCATGAATCCAACAATGAGCAGTTCTTC.

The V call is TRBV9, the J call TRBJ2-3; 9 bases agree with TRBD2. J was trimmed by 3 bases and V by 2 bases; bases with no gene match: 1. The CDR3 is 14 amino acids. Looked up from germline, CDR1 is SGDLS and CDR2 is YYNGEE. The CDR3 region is CASSVLAGTDTQYF. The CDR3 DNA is TGTGCCAGCAGCGTGCTAGCGGGGACAGATACGCAGTATTTT.

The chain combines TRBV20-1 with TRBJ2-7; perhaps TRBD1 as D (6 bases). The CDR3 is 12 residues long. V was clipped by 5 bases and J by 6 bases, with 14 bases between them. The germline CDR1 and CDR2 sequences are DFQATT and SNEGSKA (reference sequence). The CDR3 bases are TGCAGTGCTGGACTCCGGGACACCGAGCAGTACTTC. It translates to CSAGLRDTEQYF.

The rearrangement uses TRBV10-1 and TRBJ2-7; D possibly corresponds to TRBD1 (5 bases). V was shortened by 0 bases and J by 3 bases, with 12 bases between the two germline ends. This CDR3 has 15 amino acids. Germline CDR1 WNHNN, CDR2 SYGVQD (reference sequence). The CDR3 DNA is TGCGCCAGCAGTGAGTCGGCAGGGCATGGCTACGAGCAGTACTTC. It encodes CASSESAGHGYEQYF.

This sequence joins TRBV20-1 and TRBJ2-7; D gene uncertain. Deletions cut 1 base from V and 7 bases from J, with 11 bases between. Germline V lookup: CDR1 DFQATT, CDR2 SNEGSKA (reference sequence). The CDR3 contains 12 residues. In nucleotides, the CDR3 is TGCAGTGCTAGAGCCCCCTCGGAGGAGCAGTACTTC. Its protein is CSARAPSEEQYF.

CDR3 loop: CASSRKQGYNEQFF. In nucleotides, the CDR3 is TGTGCCAGCAGCCGGAAACAGGGATACAATGAGCAGTTCTTC. J is TRBJ2-1 and V is TRBV5-4, with D possibly being TRBD1 (6 bases). CDR3 length: 14 amino acids. Germline V lookup: CDR1 SGHNT, CDR2 YYREEE (reference sequence). V gave up 4 bases and J gave up 4 bases, with 12 bases separating them.

CDR3 region: CASSVGLAGHDAYEQYF. The CDR3 DNA sequence: TGTGCCAGCAGCGTCGGACTAGCGGGCCACGATGCCTACGAGCAGTACTTC. The V and J genes are TRBV9 and TRBJ2-7, with 11 bases lining up with TRBD2. CDR1 and CDR2 (germline): SGDLS, YYNGEE. This CDR3 has 17 amino acids. Trimming took 2 bases from V and 2 from J; bases not matched to a gene: 9.

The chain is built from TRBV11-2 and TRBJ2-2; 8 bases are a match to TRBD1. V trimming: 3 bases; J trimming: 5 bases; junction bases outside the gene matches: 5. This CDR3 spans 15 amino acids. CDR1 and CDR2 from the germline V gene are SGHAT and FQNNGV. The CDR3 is CASSLDRARTGELFF. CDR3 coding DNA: TGTGCCAGCAGCTTGGACAGGGCCAGGACCGGGGAGCTGTTTTTT. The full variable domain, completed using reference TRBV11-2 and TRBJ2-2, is EAGVAQSPRYKIIEKRQSVAFWCNPISGHATLYWYQQILGQGPKLLIQFQNNGVVDDSQLPKDRFSAERLKGVDSTLKIQPAKLEDSAVYLCASSLDRARTGELFFGEGSRLTVL.

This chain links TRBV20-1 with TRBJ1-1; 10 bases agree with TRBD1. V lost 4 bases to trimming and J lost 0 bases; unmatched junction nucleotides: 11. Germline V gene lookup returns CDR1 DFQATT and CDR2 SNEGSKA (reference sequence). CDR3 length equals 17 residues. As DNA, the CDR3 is TGCAGTGCTACTAATCCGGGACAGGGGTTAGTGAACACTGAAGCTTTCTTT. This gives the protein CSATNPGQGLVNTEAFF.

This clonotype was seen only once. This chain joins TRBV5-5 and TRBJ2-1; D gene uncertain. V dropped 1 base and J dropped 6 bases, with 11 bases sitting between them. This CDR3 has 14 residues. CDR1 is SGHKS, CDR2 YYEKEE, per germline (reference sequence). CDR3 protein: CASSLPLRFNEQFF. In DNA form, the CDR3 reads TGTGCCAGCAGCTTGCCCTTAAGGTTCAATGAGCAGTTCTTC. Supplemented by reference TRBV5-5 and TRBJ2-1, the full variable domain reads DAGVTQSPTHLIKTRGQQVTLRCSPISGHKSVSWYQQVLGQGPQFIFQYYEKEERGRGNFPDRFSARQFPNYSSELNVNALLLGDSALYLCASSLPLRFNEQFFGPGTRLTVL.

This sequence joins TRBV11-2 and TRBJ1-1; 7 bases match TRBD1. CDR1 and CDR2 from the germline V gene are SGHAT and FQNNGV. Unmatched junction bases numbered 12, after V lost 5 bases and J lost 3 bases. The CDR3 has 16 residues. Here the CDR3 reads CASSLLLGQGDTEAFF. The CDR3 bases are TGTGCCAGCAGCCTCCTCTTAGGGCAGGGGGACACTGAAGCTTTCTTT.

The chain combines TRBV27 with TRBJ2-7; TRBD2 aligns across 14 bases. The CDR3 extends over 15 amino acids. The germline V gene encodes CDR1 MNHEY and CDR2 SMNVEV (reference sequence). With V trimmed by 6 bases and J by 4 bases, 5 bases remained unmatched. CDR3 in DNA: TGTGCCAGCAGGGGGACTAGCGGGGGCCCGTACGAGCAGTACTTC. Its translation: CASRGTSGGPYEQYF.

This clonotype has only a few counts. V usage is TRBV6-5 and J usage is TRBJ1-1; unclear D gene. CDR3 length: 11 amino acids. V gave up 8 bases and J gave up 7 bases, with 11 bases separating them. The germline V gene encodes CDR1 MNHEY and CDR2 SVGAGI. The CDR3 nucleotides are TGTGCCAGCTTTTTACACCTTGAAGCTTTCTTT. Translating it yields CASFLHLEAFF.

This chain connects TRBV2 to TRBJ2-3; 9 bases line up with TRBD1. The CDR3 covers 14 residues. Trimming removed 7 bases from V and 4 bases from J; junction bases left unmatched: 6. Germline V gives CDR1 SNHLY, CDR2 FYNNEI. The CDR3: CASTGQGEADTQYF. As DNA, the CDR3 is TGTGCCAGCACGGGACAGGGAGAGGCAGATACGCAGTATTTT. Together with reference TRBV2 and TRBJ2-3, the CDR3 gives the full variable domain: EPEVTQTPSHQVTQMGQEVILRCVPISNHLYFYWYRQILGQKVEFLVSFYNNEISEKSEIFDDQFSVERPDGSNFTLKIRSTKLEDSAMYFCASTGQGEADTQYFGPGTRLTVL.

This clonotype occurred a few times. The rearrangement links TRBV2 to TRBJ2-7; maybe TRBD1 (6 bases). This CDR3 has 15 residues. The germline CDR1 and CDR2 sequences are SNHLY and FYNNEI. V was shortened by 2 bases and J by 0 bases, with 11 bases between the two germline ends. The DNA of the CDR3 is TGTGCCAGCAGTGAAAGTTACAGGGTCTCCTACGAGCAGTACTTC. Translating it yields CASSESYRVSYEQYF.

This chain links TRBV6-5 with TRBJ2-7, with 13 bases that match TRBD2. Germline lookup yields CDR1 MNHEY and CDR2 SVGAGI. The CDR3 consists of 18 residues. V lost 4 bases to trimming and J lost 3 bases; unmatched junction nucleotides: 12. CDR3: CASSFLPGTSGDFYEQYF. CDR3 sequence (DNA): TGTGCCAGCAGTTTCCTCCCCGGGACTAGCGGGGATTTCTACGAGCAGTACTTC.

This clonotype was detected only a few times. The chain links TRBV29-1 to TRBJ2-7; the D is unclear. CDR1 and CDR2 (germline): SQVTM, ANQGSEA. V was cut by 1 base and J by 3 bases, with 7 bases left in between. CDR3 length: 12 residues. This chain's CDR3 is CSVEGTGYEQYF. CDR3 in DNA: TGCAGCGTTGAAGGGACGGGCTACGAGCAGTACTTC.

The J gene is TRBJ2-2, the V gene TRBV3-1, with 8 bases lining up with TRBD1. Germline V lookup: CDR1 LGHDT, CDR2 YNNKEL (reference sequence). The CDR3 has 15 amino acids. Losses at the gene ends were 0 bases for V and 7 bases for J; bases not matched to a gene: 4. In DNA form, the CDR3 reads TGTGCCAGCAGCCAAGACCCAGGGGGCTACGGGGAGCTGTTTTTT. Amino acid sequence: CASSQDPGGYGELFF.

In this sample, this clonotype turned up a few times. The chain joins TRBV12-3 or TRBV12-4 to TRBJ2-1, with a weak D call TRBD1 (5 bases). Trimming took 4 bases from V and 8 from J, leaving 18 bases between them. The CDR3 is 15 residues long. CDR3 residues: CASSSPGLGRDEQFF. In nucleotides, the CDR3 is TGTGCCAGCAGTTCCCCCGGATTAGGCAGGGATGAGCAGTTCTTC.

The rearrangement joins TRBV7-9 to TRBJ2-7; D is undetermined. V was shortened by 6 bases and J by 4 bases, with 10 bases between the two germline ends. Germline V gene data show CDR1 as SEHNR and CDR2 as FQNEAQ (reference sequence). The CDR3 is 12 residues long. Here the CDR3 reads CASSQSPYEQYF. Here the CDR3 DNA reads TGTGCCAGCAGTCAAAGTCCTTACGAGCAGTACTTC. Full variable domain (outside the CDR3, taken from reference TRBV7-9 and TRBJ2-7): DTGVSQNPRHKITKRGQNVTFRCDPISEHNRLYWYRQTLGQGPEFLTYFQNEAQLEKSRLLSDRFSAERPKGSFSTLEIQRTEQGDSAMYLCASSQSPYEQYFGPGTRLTVT.